These 7 T cell receptor beta chains share one sample of origin, sequenced in a study of blood T cell repertoires in COVID-19. Libraries were prepared by immunoSEQ multiplex PCR; TCRdb keeps only in-frame clonotypes and omits some of them. The sample lists some 320,000 clones, about nine tenths seen once, with around 4.8% in the top ten. The specimen sequenced was PBMCs or T cells enriched from blood (not recorded which). The receptors derive from a man aged 55 to 70 who had recovered from COVID-19.

This clone has only one observation. The CDR3: CASSQGRRAAGSNQPQHF. CDR3 sequence (DNA): TGTGCCAGCAGTCAAGGACGCCGGGCCGCGGGTAGCAATCAGCCCCAGCATTTT. The chain links TRBV28 to TRBJ1-5; D unresolved. V was pared by 5 bases and J by 0 bases, with 20 bases between. The CDR3 is 18 amino acids. Germline lookup yields CDR1 MDHEN and CDR2 SYDVKM.

The chain links TRBV5-6 to TRBJ1-1; perhaps TRBD1 as D (5 bases). Germline lookup yields CDR1 SGHDT and CDR2 YYEEEE. The CDR3 extends over 16 amino acids. V lost 0 bases, J lost 1 base, and 13 bases lay in between. The CDR3 DNA reads as TGTGCCAGCAGCTTGGCCGTAGGGGTAAGGAACACTGAAGCTTTCTTT. Translating gives CASSLAVGVRNTEAFF.

Of note for this clone: This same CDR3 is encoded by further DNA sequences in the sample. This rearrangement joins TRBV28 to TRBJ2-7; D ambiguous. V was clipped by 6 bases and J by 5 bases, with 11 bases between them. Germline V gene sequence: CDR1 MDHEN, CDR2 SYDVKM. This CDR3 region has 12 residues. This CDR3 reads CASSLLRDEQYF. The CDR3 nucleotides are TGTGCCAGCAGCCTGCTTCGAGACGAGCAGTACTTC.

The chain has TRBV19 and TRBJ1-4; no clear D gene. V was pared by 5 bases and J by 6 bases, with 16 bases between. This CDR3 spans 15 amino acids. CDR1 is LNHDA, CDR2 SQIVND, per germline (reference sequence). This CDR3 reads CASSSRPGDYEKLFF. CDR3 DNA: TGTGCCAGTAGTTCGAGACCGGGAGACTATGAAAAACTGTTTTTT.

V usage is TRBV2 and J usage is TRBJ1-2; 10 nucleotides align to TRBD1. CDR1 is SNHLY and CDR2 is FYNNEI in the germline V gene. With V trimmed by 8 bases and J by 6 bases, 6 bases remained unmatched. This CDR3 has 13 residues. CDR3 nucleotides: TGTGCCAGCCTCCTTGGACAGGGGGATGGCTACACCTTC. Translated, it gives CASLLGQGDGYTF.

This clone occurred many times. The chain employs TRBV7-9 and TRBJ1-2; 8 nucleotides line up with TRBD1. Per germline, CDR1 SEHNR and CDR2 FQNEAQ (reference sequence). Losses at the gene ends were 2 bases for V and 8 bases for J; bases not matched to a gene: 7. The CDR3 has 14 amino acids. The CDR3: CASSLFQGARGYTF. DNA of the CDR3: TGTGCCAGCAGCTTATTCCAGGGGGCACGGGGCTACACCTTC. The complete variable domain, with remaining parts taken from reference TRBV7-9 and TRBJ1-2, reads DTGVSQNPRHKITKRGQNVTFRCDPISEHNRLYWYRQTLGQGPEFLTYFQNEAQLEKSRLLSDRFSAERPKGSFSTLEIQRTEQGDSAMYLCASSLFQGARGYTFGSGTRLTVV.

J is TRBJ1-5 and V is TRBV5-5; D is perhaps TRBD1 (5 bases). There are 16 residues in the CDR3. Germline V lookup: CDR1 SGHKS, CDR2 YYEKEE (reference sequence). Deletions cut 1 base from V and 2 bases from J, with 13 bases between. The CDR3 is CASSLLGQGGNQPQHF. The DNA for the CDR3 is TGTGCCAGCAGCTTGTTGGGCCAGGGTGGCAATCAGCCCCAGCATTTT.